The rows below give T cell receptor beta chains drawn from one sample of a study of CD8+CD57+ T cells in acquired aplastic anemia. Each CDR3 protein gets one entry after TCRdb re-called the reads with MiXCR. The sample carries roughly 280,000 distinct CDR3 sequences, 50% to 65% recorded once. The material sequenced was sorted CD4+, CD8+, or CD8+CD57+ T cells (not recorded which) from PBMCs. The receptor set was obtained from a human donor with aplastic anemia. Each CDR3 is given with its conserved first and last residue. The D gene is left open where the match is weak. A row's size may be missing; if present it is once, few, many or a size class.

clone_size: -
v_call: TRBV2
j_call: TRBJ2-1
d_call: -
cdr3_aa: CASENNEQFF
cdr3_nt: TGTGCCAGCGAAAACAATGAGCAGTTCTTC

clone_size: -
v_call: TRBV3-1
j_call: TRBJ2-2
d_call: -
cdr3_aa: CASSHSGAGRNTGELFF
cdr3_nt: TGTGCCAGCAGCCACTCCGGGGCGGGTCGGAACACCGGGGAGCTGTTTTTT

clone_size: many
v_call: TRBV2
j_call: TRBJ1-2
d_call: -
cdr3_aa: CASSPVYYGYTF
cdr3_nt: TGTGCCAGCAGTCCGGTTTACTATGGCTACACCTTC

clone_size: many
v_call: TRBV11-2
j_call: TRBJ1-4
d_call: TRBD1
cdr3_aa: CASSQGQGTEKLFF
cdr3_nt: TGTGCCAGCAGCCAGGGACAGGGGACTGAAAAACTGTTTTTT

clone_size: few
v_call: TRBV19
j_call: TRBJ2-3
d_call: -
cdr3_aa: CASSNGGTDTQYF
cdr3_nt: TGTGCCAGTAGCAACGGGGGCACAGATACGCAGTATTTT

clone_size: -
v_call: TRBV20-1
j_call: TRBJ2-1
d_call: TRBD2
cdr3_aa: CSSTSGGYNEQFF
cdr3_nt: TGCAGTTCGACTAGCGGGGGTTACAATGAGCAGTTCTTC

clone_size: many
v_call: TRBV27
j_call: TRBJ2-5
d_call: -
cdr3_aa: CASRARETQYF
cdr3_nt: TGTGCCAGCAGGGCTCGAGAGACCCAGTACTTC

clone_size: many
v_call: TRBV11-3
j_call: TRBJ2-7
d_call: -
cdr3_aa: CASSFGGAREQYF
cdr3_nt: TGTGCCAGCAGCTTTGGCGGGGCGCGTGAGCAGTACTTC

clone_size: -
v_call: TRBV10-1
j_call: TRBJ1-1
d_call: -
cdr3_aa: CASSERTTANTEAFF
cdr3_nt: TGCGCCAGCAGTGAGAGGACGACCGCGAACACTGAAGCTTTCTTT

clone_size: many
v_call: TRBV6-5
j_call: TRBJ1-1
d_call: TRBD1
cdr3_aa: CASSYGQGNTEAFF
cdr3_nt: TGTGCCAGCAGTTACGGACAGGGCAACACTGAAGCTTTCTTT

clone_size: -
v_call: TRBV24-1
j_call: TRBJ2-5
d_call: -
cdr3_aa: CATSDPTEQETQYF
cdr3_nt: TGTGCCACCAGTGATCCGACAGAACAAGAGACCCAGTACTTC

clone_size: -
v_call: TRBV24-1
j_call: TRBJ2-3
d_call: TRBD2
cdr3_aa: CATSDPGLAGTTDTQYF
cdr3_nt: TGTGCCACCAGTGATCCGGGACTAGCGGGAACAACAGATACGCAGTATTTT

clone_size: -
v_call: TRBV7-9
j_call: TRBJ2-7
d_call: -
cdr3_aa: CASSLAATTSEQYF
cdr3_nt: TGTGCCAGCAGCTTAGCGGCCACTACCTCCGAGCAGTACTTC

clone_size: once
v_call: TRBV5-6
j_call: TRBJ2-7
d_call: -
cdr3_aa: CASSFWAGTYEQYF
cdr3_nt: TGTGCCAGCAGCTTTTGGGCGGGAACCTACGAGCAGTACTTC

clone_size: -
v_call: TRBV19
j_call: TRBJ1-1
d_call: TRBD1
cdr3_aa: CASSADRGLNTEAFF
cdr3_nt: TGTGCCAGTAGTGCGGACAGGGGGCTAAACACTGAAGCTTTCTTT

clone_size: -
v_call: TRBV6-4
j_call: TRBJ2-1
d_call: -
cdr3_aa: CASSARGQEDEQFF
cdr3_nt: TGTGCCAGCAGTGCGCGAGGGCAGGAGGATGAGCAGTTCTTC

clone_size: many
v_call: TRBV2
j_call: TRBJ1-1
d_call: -
cdr3_aa: CASRKLMNTEAFF
cdr3_nt: TGTGCCAGCAGAAAATTGATGAACACTGAAGCTTTCTTT

clone_size: -
v_call: TRBV20-1
j_call: TRBJ1-6
d_call: TRBD1
cdr3_aa: CSALGQLNSPLHF
cdr3_nt: TGCAGTGCTTTGGGACAGCTCAATTCACCCCTCCACTTT

clone_size: many
v_call: TRBV5-1
j_call: TRBJ2-3
d_call: TRBD2
cdr3_aa: CASSLRGGLDTQYF
cdr3_nt: TGCGCCAGCAGCTTACGGGGGGGGCTGGATACGCAGTATTTT

clone_size: many
v_call: TRBV2
j_call: TRBJ1-3
d_call: TRBD1
cdr3_aa: CASNPPGTGGSGNTIYF
cdr3_nt: TGTGCCAGCAATCCTCCCGGGACAGGGGGCTCTGGAAACACCATATATTTT

clone_size: -
v_call: TRBV20-1
j_call: TRBJ1-1
d_call: -
cdr3_aa: CSATIAGVNTEAFF
cdr3_nt: TGCAGTGCTACGATAGCGGGGGTAAACACTGAAGCTTTCTTT

clone_size: -
v_call: TRBV24-1
j_call: TRBJ2-1
d_call: -
cdr3_aa: CATSDSRGSSYNEQFF
cdr3_nt: TGTGCCACCAGTGACTCGCGGGGTTCCTCCTACAATGAGCAGTTCTTC

clone_size: once
v_call: TRBV15
j_call: TRBJ1-2
d_call: -
cdr3_aa: CATSNRVDYGYTF
cdr3_nt: TGTGCCACCAGTAACAGGGTGGACTATGGCTACACCTTC

clone_size: few
v_call: TRBV7-3
j_call: TRBJ1-3
d_call: -
cdr3_aa: CASSSGLGNTIYF
cdr3_nt: TGTGCCAGCAGCTCGGGACTGGGAAACACCATATATTTT

clone_size: once
v_call: TRBV7-3
j_call: TRBJ2-5
d_call: -
cdr3_aa: CASSPYDRTFQETQYF
cdr3_nt: TGTGCCAGCAGCCCTTATGACAGGACTTTCCAAGAGACCCAGTACTTC

clone_size: -
v_call: TRBV5-4
j_call: TRBJ1-2
d_call: -
cdr3_aa: CASSATEINYGYTF
cdr3_nt: TGTGCCAGCAGCGCCACAGAAATTAACTATGGCTACACCTTC

clone_size: -
v_call: TRBV2
j_call: TRBJ2-2
d_call: -
cdr3_aa: CASSEASKAGWELFF
cdr3_nt: TGTGCCAGCAGTGAAGCTAGCAAAGCAGGCTGGGAGCTGTTTTTT

clone_size: -
v_call: TRBV10-3
j_call: TRBJ2-1
d_call: -
cdr3_aa: CAIKGAGGTNEQFF
cdr3_nt: TGTGCCATCAAGGGGGCAGGGGGGACCAATGAGCAGTTCTTC

clone_size: -
v_call: TRBV5-6
j_call: TRBJ2-7
d_call: TRBD1
cdr3_aa: CASSFGTGNYEQYF
cdr3_nt: TGTGCCAGCAGCTTTGGGACAGGGAACTACGAGCAGTACTTC

clone_size: -
v_call: TRBV15
j_call: TRBJ2-7
d_call: -
cdr3_aa: CATSRDSSYEQYF
cdr3_nt: TGTGCCACCAGCAGAGACAGCTCCTACGAGCAGTACTTC

clone_size: many
v_call: TRBV20-1
j_call: TRBJ2-5
d_call: TRBD2
cdr3_aa: CSARTSGSQETQYF
cdr3_nt: TGCAGTGCTAGAACTAGCGGGAGCCAAGAGACCCAGTACTTC

clone_size: -
v_call: TRBV6-1
j_call: TRBJ1-2
d_call: -
cdr3_aa: CASSYQQGNYGYTF
cdr3_nt: TGTGCCAGCAGTTATCAACAGGGTAACTATGGCTACACCTTC

clone_size: few
v_call: TRBV5-1
j_call: TRBJ1-5
d_call: -
cdr3_aa: CASSEGSDSNQPQHF
cdr3_nt: TGCGCCAGCAGCGAGGGATCAGATAGCAATCAGCCCCAGCATTTT

clone_size: many
v_call: TRBV5-1
j_call: TRBJ1-2
d_call: -
cdr3_aa: CASSLGQFNRELYGYTF
cdr3_nt: TGCGCCAGCAGCTTGGGGCAGTTCAATCGGGAACTCTATGGCTACACCTTC

clone_size: -
v_call: TRBV19
j_call: TRBJ2-5
d_call: TRBD2
cdr3_aa: CASSISASGGRYF
cdr3_nt: TGTGCCAGTAGTATCTCGGCTAGCGGGGGGCGGTACTTC

clone_size: few
v_call: TRBV20-1
j_call: TRBJ2-7
d_call: TRBD1
cdr3_aa: CSARDPGTGGEQYF
cdr3_nt: TGCAGTGCTAGAGACCCCGGGACAGGGGGCGAGCAGTACTTC

clone_size: few
v_call: TRBV20-1
j_call: TRBJ1-5
d_call: -
cdr3_aa: CSAETTEGSQHF
cdr3_nt: TGCAGTGCTGAAACGACAGAGGGGTCCCAGCATTTT

clone_size: -
v_call: TRBV5-1
j_call: TRBJ2-2
d_call: TRBD2
cdr3_aa: CASSPGTSGIPGELFF
cdr3_nt: TGCGCCAGCAGCCCCGGGACTAGCGGGATCCCCGGGGAGCTGTTTTTT

clone_size: -
v_call: TRBV5-1
j_call: TRBJ2-1
d_call: TRBD2
cdr3_aa: CASSPGAGGGNEQFF
cdr3_nt: TGCGCCAGCTCCCCGGGGGCGGGGGGCGGAAATGAGCAGTTCTTC

clone_size: many
v_call: TRBV5-6
j_call: TRBJ2-1
d_call: -
cdr3_aa: CASSPVAGQFF
cdr3_nt: TGTGCCAGCAGCCCGGTTGCAGGACAGTTCTTC

clone_size: -
v_call: TRBV25-1
j_call: TRBJ2-5
d_call: -
cdr3_aa: CASSAGDLPQETQYF
cdr3_nt: TGTGCCAGCAGTGCTGGGGACTTACCCCAAGAGACCCAGTACTTC

clone_size: -
v_call: TRBV14
j_call: TRBJ1-1
d_call: -
cdr3_aa: CASSQDRGVVAFF
cdr3_nt: TGTGCCAGCAGCCAAGATAGAGGGGTTGTAGCTTTCTTT

clone_size: -
v_call: TRBV14
j_call: TRBJ2-7
d_call: TRBD2
cdr3_aa: CASSRGTSGPYEQYF
cdr3_nt: TGTGCCAGCAGCCGAGGGACTAGCGGCCCCTACGAGCAGTACTTC

clone_size: -
v_call: TRBV19
j_call: TRBJ2-3
d_call: TRBD2
cdr3_aa: CASTRAGDQLTDTQYF
cdr3_nt: TGTGCCAGTACCCGCGCGGGGGACCAACTCACAGATACGCAGTATTTT

clone_size: -
v_call: TRBV10-3
j_call: TRBJ1-5
d_call: -
cdr3_aa: CAISEGRIHSNQPQHF
cdr3_nt: TGTGCCATCAGTGAGGGGCGGATTCATAGCAATCAGCCCCAGCATTTT

clone_size: -
v_call: TRBV24-1
j_call: TRBJ2-2
d_call: TRBD2
cdr3_aa: CATSDRTSGFTGELFF
cdr3_nt: TGTGCCACCAGTGATCGAACTAGCGGATTCACCGGGGAGCTGTTTTTT

clone_size: many
v_call: TRBV7-8
j_call: TRBJ1-5
d_call: -
cdr3_aa: CASSQKKFQPQHF
cdr3_nt: TGTGCCAGCAGCCAAAAAAAATTTCAGCCCCAGCATTTT

clone_size: many
v_call: TRBV7-9
j_call: TRBJ1-2
d_call: -
cdr3_aa: CASGGYGYTF
cdr3_nt: TGTGCCAGTGGGGGGTACGGCTACACCTTC

clone_size: -
v_call: TRBV10-3
j_call: TRBJ2-7
d_call: TRBD2
cdr3_aa: CAITQGAGREAYEQYF
cdr3_nt: TGTGCCATCACTCAGGGAGCGGGACGTGAGGCCTACGAGCAGTACTTC

clone_size: many
v_call: TRBV3-1
j_call: TRBJ2-7
d_call: -
cdr3_aa: CASSLGPLEQYF
cdr3_nt: TGTGCCAGCAGCCTGGGTCCTCTCGAGCAGTACTTC

clone_size: few
v_call: TRBV24-1
j_call: TRBJ2-7
d_call: TRBD2
cdr3_aa: CATRASGSYEQYF
cdr3_nt: TGTGCCACCAGAGCTAGCGGGAGCTACGAGCAGTACTTC

clone_size: few
v_call: TRBV24-1
j_call: TRBJ2-7
d_call: -
cdr3_aa: CATSDYGGEQYF
cdr3_nt: TGTGCCACCAGTGATTACGGGGGCGAGCAGTACTTC

clone_size: few
v_call: TRBV20-1
j_call: TRBJ2-7
d_call: TRBD2
cdr3_aa: CSASPFSGGADEQYF
cdr3_nt: TGCAGTGCTAGTCCTTTTAGCGGGGGGGCTGACGAGCAGTACTTC

clone_size: -
v_call: TRBV10-3
j_call: TRBJ1-5
d_call: TRBD1
cdr3_aa: CAITTDRGQPQHF
cdr3_nt: TGTGCCATCACCACGGACAGGGGTCAGCCCCAGCATTTT

clone_size: -
v_call: TRBV25-1
j_call: TRBJ2-7
d_call: -
cdr3_aa: CASSGDVYEQYF
cdr3_nt: TGTGCCAGCAGTGGGGACGTGTACGAGCAGTACTTC

clone_size: -
v_call: TRBV7-2
j_call: TRBJ1-2
d_call: TRBD1
cdr3_aa: CASSPTTGVYGYTF
cdr3_nt: TGTGCCAGCAGCCCAACGACAGGGGTATATGGCTACACCTTC

clone_size: -
v_call: TRBV7-2
j_call: TRBJ1-1
d_call: -
cdr3_aa: CASRRSEGMEYVTEAFF
cdr3_nt: TGTGCCAGCAGACGTAGCGAGGGGATGGAATATGTGACTGAAGCTTTCTTT

clone_size: many
v_call: TRBV10-3
j_call: TRBJ2-1
d_call: TRBD2
cdr3_aa: CATRPTSGHNEQFF
cdr3_nt: TGTGCCACCCGACCGACTAGCGGGCACAATGAGCAGTTCTTC

clone_size: -
v_call: TRBV24-1
j_call: TRBJ2-7
d_call: -
cdr3_aa: CATSEVGSYEQYF
cdr3_nt: TGTGCCACCAGTGAGGTCGGGTCCTACGAGCAGTACTTC